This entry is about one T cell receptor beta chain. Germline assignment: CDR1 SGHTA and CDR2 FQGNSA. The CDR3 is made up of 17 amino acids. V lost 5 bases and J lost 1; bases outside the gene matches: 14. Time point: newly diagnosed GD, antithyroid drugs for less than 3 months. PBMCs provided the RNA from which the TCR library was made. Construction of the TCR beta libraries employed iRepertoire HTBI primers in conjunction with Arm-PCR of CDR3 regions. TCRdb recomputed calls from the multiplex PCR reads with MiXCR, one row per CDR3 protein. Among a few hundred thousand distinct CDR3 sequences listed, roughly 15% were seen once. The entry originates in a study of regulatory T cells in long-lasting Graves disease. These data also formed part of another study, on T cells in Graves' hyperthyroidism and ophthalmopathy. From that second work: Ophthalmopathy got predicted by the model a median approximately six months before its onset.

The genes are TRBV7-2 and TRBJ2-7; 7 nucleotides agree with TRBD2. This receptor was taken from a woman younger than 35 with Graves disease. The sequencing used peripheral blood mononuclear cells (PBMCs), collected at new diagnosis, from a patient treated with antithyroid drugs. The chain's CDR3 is CASSLATSATISYEQYF. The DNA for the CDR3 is TGTGCCAGCAGCCTCGCCACTAGCGCGACGATTTCCTACGAGCAGTACTTC.